This TCR beta chain was found in a study of blood T cell repertoires in COVID-19. The CDR3 has 14 residues. V gave up 0 bases and J gave up 4 bases, with 9 bases separating them. In germline, CDR1 is SGHAT, CDR2 FQNNGV. Profiling relied on immunoSEQ multiplex PCR, and the TCRdb table lists in-frame clones only, not all of them. The sample holds 390,000 or so clones, 80% to 90% seen once. The chain combines TRBV11-2 with TRBJ1-1; D may be TRBD1 (5 bases). Sequencing was done on a sample of peripheral blood. This clonotype originated in a woman aged 25 to 39 with COVID-19, enrolled during active disease. DNA for the CDR3: TGTGCCAGCAGCTTAGATGGACATTCCACTGAAGCTTTCTTT. This encodes CASSLDGHSTEAFF.